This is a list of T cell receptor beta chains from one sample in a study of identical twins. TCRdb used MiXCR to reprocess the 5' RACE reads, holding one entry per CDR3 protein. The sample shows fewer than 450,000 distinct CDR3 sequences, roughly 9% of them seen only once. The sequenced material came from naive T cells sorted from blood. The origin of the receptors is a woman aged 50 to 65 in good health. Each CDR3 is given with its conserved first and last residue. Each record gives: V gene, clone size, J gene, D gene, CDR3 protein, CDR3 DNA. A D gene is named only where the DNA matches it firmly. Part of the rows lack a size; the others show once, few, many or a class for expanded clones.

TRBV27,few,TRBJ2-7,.,CASSFYQQGYEQYF,TGTGCCAGCAGTTTCTATCAGCAGGGGTACGAGCAGTACTTC
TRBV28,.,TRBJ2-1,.,CATCAPGGAYNEQFF,TGTGCCACTTGCGCGCCGGGGGGCGCCTACAATGAGCAGTTCTTC
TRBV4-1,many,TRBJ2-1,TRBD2,CASSLISGSLYNEQFF,TGCGCCAGCAGCCTAATTAGCGGGAGCCTCTACAATGAGCAGTTCTTC
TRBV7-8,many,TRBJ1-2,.,CASSLGGTSYGYTF,TGTGCCAGCAGCTTAGGAGGGACAAGTTATGGCTACACCTTC
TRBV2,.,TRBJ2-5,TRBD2,CASSALTSGIGETQYF,TGTGCCAGCAGTGCTTTGACTAGCGGGATAGGGGAGACCCAGTACTTC
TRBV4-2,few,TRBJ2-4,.,CASSQEERVASELAKNIQYF,TGTGCCAGCAGCCAAGAAGAAAGGGTCGCTTCGGAGCTAGCCAAAAACATTCAGTACTTC
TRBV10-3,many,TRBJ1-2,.,CAISESRGALGYTF,TGTGCCATCAGTGAGTCGCGGGGGGCGCTTGGCTACACCTTC
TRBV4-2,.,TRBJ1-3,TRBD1,CASSHYPQGEAGNTIYF,TGTGCCAGCAGCCACTACCCGCAGGGGGAGGCTGGAAACACCATATATTTT
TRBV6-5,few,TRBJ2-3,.,CASSLSDRNTDTQYF,TGTGCCAGCAGTCTGTCAGACCGGAACACAGATACGCAGTATTTT
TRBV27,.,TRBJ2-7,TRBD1,CASSQIGTGDPGQYF,TGTGCCAGCAGCCAAATCGGGACAGGGGACCCAGGGCAGTACTTC
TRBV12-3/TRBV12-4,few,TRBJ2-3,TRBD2,CASSLLLAGSTDTQYF,TGTGCCAGCAGTTTACTGCTAGCGGGGAGCACAGATACGCAGTATTTT
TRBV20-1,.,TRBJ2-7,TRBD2,CSARVPGLVYEQYF,TGCAGTGCTAGAGTGCCGGGACTAGTGTACGAGCAGTACTTC
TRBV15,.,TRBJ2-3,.,CATSRERGMDTQYF,TGTGCCACCAGCAGAGAGCGGGGAATGGATACGCAGTATTTT
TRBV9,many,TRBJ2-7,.,CASSEGVGLVADEQYF,TGTGCCAGCAGCGAGGGGGTAGGGTTGGTAGCCGACGAGCAGTACTTC